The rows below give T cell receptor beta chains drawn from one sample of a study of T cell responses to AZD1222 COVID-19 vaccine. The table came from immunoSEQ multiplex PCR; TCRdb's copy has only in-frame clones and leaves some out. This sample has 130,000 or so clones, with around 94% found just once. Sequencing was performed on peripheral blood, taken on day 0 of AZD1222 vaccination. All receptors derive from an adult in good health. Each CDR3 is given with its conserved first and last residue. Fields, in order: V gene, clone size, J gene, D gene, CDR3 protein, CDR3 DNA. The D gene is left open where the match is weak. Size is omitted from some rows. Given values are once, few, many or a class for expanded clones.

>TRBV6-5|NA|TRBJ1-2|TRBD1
CASTQGDYGYTF
TGTGCCAGTACCCAGGGGGACTATGGCTACACCTTC
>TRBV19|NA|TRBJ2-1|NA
CASSPLAGTYISYNEQFF
TGTGCCAGTTCCCCGCTTGCGGGAACCTACATTTCCTACAATGAGCAGTTCTTC
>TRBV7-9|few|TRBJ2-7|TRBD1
CASSFDRGRLDEQYF
TGTGCCAGCAGCTTCGACAGGGGGCGCTTGGACGAGCAGTACTTC
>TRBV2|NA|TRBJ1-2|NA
CASSRGGGELPPRGYTF
TGTGCCAGCAGCCGAGGGGGGGGCGAGCTCCCACCTCGGGGCTACACCTTC
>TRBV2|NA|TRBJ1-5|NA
CASSGEDSFFPQHF
TGTGCCAGCAGTGGGGAGGACTCCTTTTTCCCCCAGCATTTT
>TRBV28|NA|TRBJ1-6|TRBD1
CASRTGAGGRSPLHF
TGTGCCAGCCGCACGGGGGCAGGGGGGAGGTCACCCCTCCACTTT
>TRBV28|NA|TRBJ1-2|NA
CASSSGQNYGYTF
TGTGCCAGCAGTAGCGGACAAAACTATGGCTACACCTTC
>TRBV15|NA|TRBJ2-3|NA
CATSRDLSRDRATDTQYF
TGTGCCACCAGCAGAGATTTAAGCAGGGATAGAGCCACAGATACGCAGTATTTT
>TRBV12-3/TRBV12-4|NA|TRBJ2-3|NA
CASSLGNTDTQYF
TGTGCCAGCAGTCTGGGTAACACAGATACGCAGTATTTT
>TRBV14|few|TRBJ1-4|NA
CASSQDWGRRKLFF
TGTGCCAGCAGCCAAGATTGGGGACGCAGAAAACTGTTTTTT
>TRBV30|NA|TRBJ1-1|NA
CAWDRMNTEAFF
TGTGCCTGGGACCGCATGAACACTGAAGCTTTCTTT
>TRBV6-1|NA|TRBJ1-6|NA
CASSEPPPFFYSIHF
TGTGCCAGCAGTGAACCCCCACCATTCTTTTACTCAATCCACTTT
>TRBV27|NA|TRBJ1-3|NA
CASSPKRQGISSGNTIYF
TGTGCCAGCAGTCCCAAGCGCCAGGGGATAAGCTCTGGAAACACCATATATTTT
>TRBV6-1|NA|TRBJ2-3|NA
CASSEWAPSGTDTQYF
TGTGCCAGCAGTGAATGGGCCCCAAGCGGGACAGATACGCAGTATTTT
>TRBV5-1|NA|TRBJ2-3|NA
CASSGGGTDTQYF
TGCGCCAGCAGCGGGGGAGGTACAGATACGCAGTATTTT
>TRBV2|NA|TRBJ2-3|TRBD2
CASSEYASGRQDTQYF
TGTGCCAGCAGTGAATATGCTAGCGGGAGACAAGATACGCAGTATTTT
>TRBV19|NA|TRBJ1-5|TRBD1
CASSPRDRVRNQPQHF
TGTGCCAGTAGTCCCCGGGACAGGGTAAGAAATCAGCCCCAGCATTTT
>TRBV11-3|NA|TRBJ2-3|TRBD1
CASSSTGTATGEDTQYF
TGTGCCAGCAGTTCCACAGGGACCGCGACAGGGGAAGATACGCAGTATTTT
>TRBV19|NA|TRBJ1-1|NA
CASSFGGSEAFF
TGTGCCAGTAGTTTTGGAGGATCTGAAGCTTTCTTT
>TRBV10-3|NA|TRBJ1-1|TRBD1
CAIRGTGDGNTEAFF
TGTGCCATCAGGGGGACAGGGGATGGTAACACTGAAGCTTTCTTT
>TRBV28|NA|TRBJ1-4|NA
CATEGLGEKLFF
TGTGCCACGGAGGGGCTAGGTGAAAAACTGTTTTTT
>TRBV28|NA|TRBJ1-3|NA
CASSLPSGSGNTIYF
TGTGCCAGCAGTCTCCCATCCGGGTCCGGAAACACCATATATTTT
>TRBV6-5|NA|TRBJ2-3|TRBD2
CASSYVGGNTDTQYF
TGTGCCAGCAGTTACGTCGGGGGGAACACAGATACGCAGTATTTT
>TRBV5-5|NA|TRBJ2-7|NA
CASSLLTGASEQYF
TGTGCCAGCAGCTTGTTGACGGGAGCAAGCGAGCAGTACTTC
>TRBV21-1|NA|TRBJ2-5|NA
CASSKERRAGYETQYF
TGTGCCAGCAGCAAAGAGCGCCGAGCGGGATACGAGACCCAGTACTTC
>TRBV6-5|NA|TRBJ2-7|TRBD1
CASSLRTGYSYEQYF
TGTGCCAGCAGTCTCCGGACAGGGTATTCCTACGAGCAGTACTTC
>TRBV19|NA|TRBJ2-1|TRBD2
CASSIGLAGHNEQFF
TGTGCCAGTAGTATCGGACTAGCGGGGCACAATGAGCAGTTCTTC
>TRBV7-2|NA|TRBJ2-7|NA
CASSLERQTLAQYF
TGTGCCAGCAGCTTAGAGCGGCAAACCCTAGCGCAGTACTTC
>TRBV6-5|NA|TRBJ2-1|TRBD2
CASSKRLAWDEQFF
TGTGCCAGCAGCAAGCGACTAGCTTGGGATGAGCAGTTCTTC
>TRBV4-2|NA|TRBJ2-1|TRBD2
CASSQDFVTSGDNEQFF
TGTGCCAGCAGCCAAGATTTCGTGACTAGCGGGGACAATGAGCAGTTCTTC
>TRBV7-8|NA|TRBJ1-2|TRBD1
CASSSADRAGDGYTF
TGTGCCAGCAGCTCGGCAGACAGGGCTGGGGATGGCTACACCTTC
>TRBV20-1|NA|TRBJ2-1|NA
CSPYTGTEQFF
TGCAGTCCCTACACCGGGACGGAGCAGTTCTTC
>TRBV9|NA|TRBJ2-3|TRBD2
CASSPTSGRTITDTQYF
TGTGCCAGCAGCCCCACTAGCGGGAGGACCATTACAGATACGCAGTATTTT
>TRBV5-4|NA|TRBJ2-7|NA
CASSRGEGLDTYEQYF
TGTGCCAGCAGCCGAGGTGAGGGACTCGATACCTACGAGCAGTACTTC
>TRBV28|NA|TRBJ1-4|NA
CASSFLGEKLFF
TGTGCCAGCAGTTTTTTGGGCGAAAAACTGTTTTTT
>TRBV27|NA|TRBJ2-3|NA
CASGSLGTDTQYF
TGTGCCAGCGGGAGTTTGGGCACAGATACGCAGTATTTT
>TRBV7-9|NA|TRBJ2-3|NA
CASNTLSYTQYF
TGTGCCAGCAACACCCTGTCTTATACGCAGTATTTT
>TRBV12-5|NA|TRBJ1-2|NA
CASGLREVYGYTF
TGTGCTAGTGGACTCAGGGAAGTCTATGGCTACACCTTC
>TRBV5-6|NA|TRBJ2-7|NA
CASSLAGHTYEQYF
TGTGCCAGCAGCTTAGCGGGACATACTTACGAGCAGTACTTC